This is a list of T cell receptor beta chains from one sample in a study of cytomegalovirus exposure and HLA in healthy donors. Repertoires were generated with immunoSEQ multiplex PCR, while TCRdb's copy carries only in-frame clones and drops some. This sample has 90,000 to 150,000 clones, with roughly four fifths found just once. Input material: PBMCs. These receptor sequences come from a man aged 35 to 55 in good health and CMV-seronegative. Both conserved end residues are trimmed from each CDR3. The D gene is left open where the match is weak. The listing skips clone size in some rows; elsewhere it reads once, few, many or a size class.

D	V	size	J	CDR3
.	TRBV6-5	.	TRBJ2-6	ASQRASGANGLT
.	TRBV19	.	TRBJ1-5	ASSSNGRGRQPQH
.	TRBV19	.	TRBJ2-2	ASSSQGETGELF
TRBD2	TRBV4-3	.	TRBJ2-5	ASSQDGMPGGPETQY
.	TRBV25-1	few	TRBJ2-7	ASSESGTLYEQY
.	TRBV5-4	.	TRBJ1-4	ASSFSGLTNEKLF
.	TRBV27	.	TRBJ2-3	ASSLGSDTQY
TRBD2	TRBV4-2	.	TRBJ2-2	ASSQGFAVAGGTTGELF
.	TRBV5-6	.	TRBJ1-3	ASTRSEGLWGNTIY
.	TRBV2	.	TRBJ2-5	ASSGQGLGETQY
.	TRBV4-3	.	TRBJ1-2	ASSQDRRGYYGYT
.	TRBV7-3	.	TRBJ2-5	ASSPGQQETQY
.	TRBV5-4	.	TRBJ2-2	ASSPDLNTGELF
.	TRBV7-2	.	TRBJ2-1	ASSRDRVGEQF
TRBD2	TRBV28	.	TRBJ2-1	ASSLSGWGWQF
TRBD2	TRBV6-6	few	TRBJ2-1	ASSYSAGLANEQF
.	TRBV6-5	.	TRBJ1-1	ASSYGLGRGSEEAF
TRBD2	TRBV6-5	.	TRBJ2-3	ASSYGRGRARDTQY
.	TRBV7-2	.	TRBJ1-3	ASSHALAVISGNTIY
.	TRBV7-9	.	TRBJ1-1	ASSLAEGEAF
TRBD2	TRBV5-1	.	TRBJ2-7	ASSLTSGSYEQY
TRBD2	TRBV7-2	few	TRBJ2-3	ASWGGRFRFTDTQY
.	TRBV18	once	TRBJ1-2	ASSPFAGQFNYGYT
TRBD2	TRBV6-1	few	TRBJ2-7	ASSEAIAGTYEQY
.	TRBV19	.	TRBJ2-1	ASRALQGVRGGYNEQF
.	TRBV6-5	.	TRBJ1-2	ASREGARGKGYT
.	TRBV5-5	.	TRBJ1-3	ASSFSGSSGNTIY
TRBD1	TRBV7-8	.	TRBJ2-2	ASSPRTGGNTGELF
.	TRBV5-1	.	TRBJ1-2	ASSTPGNGYT
TRBD2	TRBV7-2	.	TRBJ2-3	ASSLTSGAASGTQY
.	TRBV4-3	.	TRBJ1-3	ASSQQARITSGNTIY
TRBD1	TRBV5-1	few	TRBJ2-6	ASSLGTGGAGANGLT
.	TRBV30	few	TRBJ1-3	AWNAVSGNTIY
TRBD2	TRBV5-6	.	TRBJ2-7	ASSWGLAKSSYEQY
TRBD1	TRBV6-1	.	TRBJ2-2	ASRSGTGNTGELF
TRBD1	TRBV5-6	.	TRBJ2-7	ASSRDRDEQY
.	TRBV5-4	.	TRBJ1-2	ASSLVPGDYGYT
.	TRBV7-9	few	TRBJ1-2	ASSRDLRGLLGYT
.	TRBV18	.	TRBJ2-7	ASSPPQGLPYEQY
.	TRBV7-2	.	TRBJ2-7	ASSLANRVDEQY
TRBD1	TRBV9	.	TRBJ1-4	ASSGTGGAEKLF
.	TRBV10-3	.	TRBJ1-4	AISEKAYEKLF
.	TRBV27	.	TRBJ2-7	ASRPRVGAHYEQY
.	TRBV6-5	once	TRBJ2-2	AIKRVVGVGELF
TRBD2	TRBV30	.	TRBJ2-2	AWSWAREGTGELF